This T cell receptor beta chain was captured by sequencing in a study of blood T cell repertoires in COVID-19. About the study: Acute-phase and convalescent COVID-19 samples originated in the United States, Italy and Spain. T cells, B-cell-depleted T cells, or PBMCs provided the cDNA or gDNA that served as material.

The V gene end was trimmed by 5 bases and the J gene end by 1 base; junction bases not matched to a gene: 11. This CDR3 is built from 17 residues. CDR1 SGHRS and CDR2 YFSETQ come from the germline V gene. In the authors' workflow: For nucleated cells, counts were estimated from reference gene primer amplification. Generated by immunoSEQ multiplex PCR, the TCRdb table keeps only in-frame clones and is missing some. The D gene and trimming were derived from the DNA, and the V and J assignments and clone size from that table. In the table there are around 26,000 clones, 75% to 90% of which are singletons.

What was sequenced was peripheral blood. This receptor was obtained from an elderly woman with acute or convalescent COVID-19. The chain links TRBV5-1 to TRBJ2-3; 9 bases align to TRBD2. The CDR3 DNA reads as TGCGCCAGCAGTGAGCGGGGGGATCTGCTCGGCACAGATACGCAGTATTTT. It yields the protein CASSERGDLLGTDTQYF.